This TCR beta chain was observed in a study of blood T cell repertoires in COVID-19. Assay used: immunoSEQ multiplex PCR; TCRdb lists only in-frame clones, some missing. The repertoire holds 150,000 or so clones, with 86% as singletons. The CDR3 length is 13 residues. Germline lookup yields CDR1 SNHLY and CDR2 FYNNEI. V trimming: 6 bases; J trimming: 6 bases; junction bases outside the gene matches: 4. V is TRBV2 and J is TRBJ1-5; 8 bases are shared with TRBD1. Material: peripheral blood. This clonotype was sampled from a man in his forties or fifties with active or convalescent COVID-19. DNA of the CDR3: TGTGCCAGCAGCGCTACAGGGGGTCAGCCCCAGCATTTT. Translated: CASSATGGQPQHF.